This T cell receptor beta chain was profiled in a study of blood T cell repertoires in COVID-19. Germline assignment: CDR1 LNHDA and CDR2 SQIVND (reference sequence). CDR3 length equals 13 residues. The V end lost 7 bases, the J end lost 5 bases, and 12 bases lay between the germline ends. Data came from immunoSEQ multiplex PCR; TCRdb stores just in-frame clones and leaves some out. The sample has approximately 190,000 clones, approximately 84% seen once. Sample: peripheral blood. This clonotype was sampled from a woman in her 70s with active or convalescent COVID-19. The chain joins TRBV19 to TRBJ1-5; D gene uncertain. CDR3 coding DNA: TGTGCCAGTAATGAAGGGAGAGATCAGCCCCAGCATTTT. It encodes CASNEGRDQPQHF. Complete variable domain (other parts from reference TRBV19 and TRBJ1-5): DGGITQSPKYLFRKEGQNVTLSCEQNLNHDAMYWYRQDPGQGLRLIYYSQIVNDFQKGDIAEGYSVSREKKESFPLTVTSAQKNPTAFYLCASNEGRDQPQHFGDGTRLSIL.